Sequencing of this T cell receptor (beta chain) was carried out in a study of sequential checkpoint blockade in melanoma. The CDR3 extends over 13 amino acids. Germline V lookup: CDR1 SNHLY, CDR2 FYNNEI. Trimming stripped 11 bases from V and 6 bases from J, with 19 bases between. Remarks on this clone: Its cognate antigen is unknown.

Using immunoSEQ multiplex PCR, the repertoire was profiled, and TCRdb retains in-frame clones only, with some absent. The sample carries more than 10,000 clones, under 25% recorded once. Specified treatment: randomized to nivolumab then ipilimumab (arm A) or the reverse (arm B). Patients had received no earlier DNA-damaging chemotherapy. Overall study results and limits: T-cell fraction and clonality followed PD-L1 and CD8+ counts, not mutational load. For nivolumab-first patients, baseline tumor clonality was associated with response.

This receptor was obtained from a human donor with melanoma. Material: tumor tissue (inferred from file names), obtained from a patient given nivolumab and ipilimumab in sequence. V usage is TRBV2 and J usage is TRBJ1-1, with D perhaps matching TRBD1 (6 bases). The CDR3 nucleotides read TGTGCCCTCGATCGGGGGACACAGTCTGAAGCTTTCTTT. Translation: CALDRGTQSEAFF.